One and the same sample provided the 8 T cell receptor beta chains below, sequenced in a study of cytomegalovirus exposure and HLA in healthy donors. The assay was immunoSEQ multiplex PCR, and TCRdb's table has in-frame clones only and misses some. This table holds under 150,000 clones, approximately 86% found once. Sequencing was done on a sample of PBMCs. These receptors were obtained from a man between 18 and 35 years old in good health and CMV-seropositive.

The chain carries TRBV29-1 and TRBJ2-2; possibly TRBD1 for D (6 bases). Germline assignment: CDR1 SQVTM and CDR2 ANQGSEA. CDR3 length: 17 amino acids. V lost 0 bases, J lost 2 bases, and 16 bases lay in between. For the CDR3, the DNA is TGCAGCGTTGAAGATCTTGGTGGCAGGGGTAACACCGGGGAGCTGTTTTTT. Translating it yields CSVEDLGGRGNTGELFF.

The chain links TRBV15 to TRBJ1-2, with D possibly being TRBD1 (6 bases). CDR1 is LNHNV and CDR2 is YYDKDF in the germline V gene (reference sequence). The CDR3 runs to 14 residues. Trimming took off 3 bases at V and 6 bases at J, with 14 bases between the two ends. CDR3 DNA: TGTGCCACCAGCAGTTCAGGGGAATTTGATGGCTACACCTTC. Translated, it gives CATSSSGEFDGYTF.

The chain combines TRBV7-9 with TRBJ1-2, with 8 nucleotides matching TRBD1. This CDR3 contains 14 residues. Germline CDR1 and CDR2: SEHNR and FQNEAQ (reference sequence). V lost 0 bases and J lost 6; bases outside the gene matches: 3. This CDR3 reads CASSLARQGHGYTF. In DNA form, the CDR3 reads TGTGCCAGCAGCTTAGCCCGACAGGGGCATGGCTACACCTTC.

This clone has a single count. The chain couples TRBV7-9 to TRBJ2-3; 7 bases fit TRBD1. Trimming at V came to 8 bases and at J to 6 bases, leaving 5 bases not matched to a gene. The CDR3 covers 12 residues. The germline V gene has CDR1 SEHNR and CDR2 FQNEAQ (reference sequence). The CDR3 loop reads CASGRQGDTQYF. CDR3 nucleotides: TGTGCCAGCGGAAGACAGGGCGATACGCAGTATTTT.

The chain uses TRBV7-2 and TRBJ2-5; TRBD2 matches at 8 bases. Unmatched junction bases numbered 9, after V lost 1 base and J lost 5 bases. The CDR3 spans 16 residues. From germline, CDR1 is SGHTA and CDR2 FQGNSA. As DNA, the CDR3 is TGTGCCAGCAGCTTAGGGGGTGGACTAGCATTGGAGACCCAGTACTTC. It is translated as CASSLGGGLALETQYF.

The gene calls are TRBV27 and TRBJ1-6; 9 positions agree with TRBD1. V was clipped by 2 bases and J by 1 base; unmatched bases: 3. From germline, CDR1 is MNHEY and CDR2 SMNVEV (reference sequence). The CDR3 is made up of 17 amino acids. The CDR3 DNA reads as TGTGCCAGCAGTTTAGGGACAGGGTGGTCCTATAATTCACCCCTCCACTTT. Protein: CASSLGTGWSYNSPLHF.

The chain has TRBV19 and TRBJ2-7; the match to TRBD1 covers 9 bases. The length of the CDR3 is 14 residues. The V gene's germline CDR1 is LNHDA and CDR2 SQIVND (reference sequence). Trimming cost V 3 bases and J 3 bases; bases outside gene matches: 3. In DNA, the CDR3 is TGTGCCAGTAGTATCGGGACAGGGCACTACGAGCAGTACTTC. Residues: CASSIGTGHYEQYF.

This chain connects TRBV5-8 to TRBJ2-7; TRBD1 matches 7 bases. The CDR3 runs to 13 residues. Germline values: CDR1 SGHTS, CDR2 YDEGEE. V dropped 3 bases and J dropped 1; count of bases not matched to a gene: 1. CDR3 nucleotide sequence: TGTGCCAGCAGCTGGGACAGATCCTACGAGCAGTACTTC. It specifies CASSWDRSYEQYF. The variable domain in full, completed from reference TRBV5-8 and TRBJ2-7, reads EAGVTQSPTHLIKTRGQQATLRCSPISGHTSVYWYQQALGLGLQFLLWYDEGEERNRGNFPPRFSGRQFPNYSSELNVNALELEDSALYLCASSWDRSYEQYFGPGTRLTVT.